These T cell receptor beta chains were read from a single sample in a study of cytomegalovirus exposure and HLA in healthy donors. Repertoires were generated with immunoSEQ multiplex PCR, while TCRdb's copy carries only in-frame clones and drops some. The table has 150,000 to 200,000 clones, roughly 72% seen once. Material for sequencing was PBMCs. The receptors shown here come from a man in his forties in good health and CMV-seronegative. Each CDR3 is given with its conserved first and last residue. A D gene is named only where the DNA matches it firmly. The size field is filled for only some rows; it gives once, few, many or a size class.

d_call,j_call,v_call,clone_size,cdr3_aa,cdr3_nt
-,TRBJ2-2,TRBV10-3,-,CAISLDTNTGELFF,TGTGCCATCAGCCTCGACACGAACACCGGGGAGCTGTTTTTT
TRBD1,TRBJ1-3,TRBV6-5,-,CASSYRGSSGNTIYF,TGTGCCAGCAGCTACAGGGGAAGCTCTGGAAACACCATATATTTT
-,TRBJ1-4,TRBV19,-,CATKRRQTNEKLFF,TGTGCCACCAAAAGGAGACAGACAAATGAAAAACTGTTTTTT
TRBD2,TRBJ2-7,TRBV28,-,CASSLYRSGLAGGPHEQYF,TGTGCCAGCAGTTTATATCGATCGGGCCTAGCGGGAGGGCCCCACGAGCAGTACTTC
-,TRBJ2-1,TRBV7-2,-,CASTLNNEQFF,TGTGCCAGCACCCTAAACAATGAGCAGTTCTTC
-,TRBJ2-5,TRBV6-4,few,CASRDRHPEETQYF,TGTGCCAGCAGGGACAGACACCCAGAAGAGACCCAGTACTTC
-,TRBJ2-3,TRBV10-3,-,CAIRGSGGRTDTQYF,TGTGCCATCAGGGGATCAGGGGGGAGGACAGATACGCAGTATTTT
-,TRBJ2-5,TRBV11-2,-,CASRYRVQETQYF,TGTGCCAGCAGGTACAGGGTCCAAGAGACCCAGTACTTC
-,TRBJ2-3,TRBV5-6,-,CASSLSSGSTDTQYF,TGTGCCAGCAGCTTAAGTAGCGGTAGCACAGATACGCAGTATTTT
TRBD1,TRBJ1-2,TRBV27,few,CASALISGGAGGYTF,TGTGCCAGCGCTCTAATCTCAGGGGGAGCCGGGGGCTACACCTTC